This T cell receptor beta chain was sequenced during a study of tumor-infiltrating lymphocytes in oesophageal squamous cell carcinoma. Germline values: CDR1 SGHVS, CDR2 FNYEAQ. CDR3 size: 13 residues. From the PCR reads, TCRdb called clonotypes with MiXCR, one entry per CDR3 protein. Counted here are 15,000 to 19,000 distinct CDR3 sequences, roughly 54% occurring once; the ten biggest clones make up roughly two fifths. The sequencing sample was made of esophageal tumor tissue. The J gene is TRBJ2-6, the V gene TRBV7-6, with TRBD1 matching over 7 bases. The J call may not be correct, given that the DNA end is closer to TRBJ2-1. The origin of this receptor is a female donor with esophageal squamous cell carcinoma. CDR3 DNA sequence: TGTGCCAGCAGCTTAGGGGACAGATACGAGCAGTTCTTC. Protein sequence: CASSLGDRYEQFF.